The clone carrying this T cell receptor beta chain was observed a handful of times. Its antigen is unknown. The CDR3 runs to 13 residues. Germline CDR1 and CDR2: SGHVS and FQNEAQ. Trimming stripped 1 base from V and 4 bases from J, with 7 bases between. The record originates from a study of T cell clones after liver transplantation. Using immunoSEQ multiplex PCR, the repertoire was profiled, and TCRdb retains in-frame clones only, with some absent. The data show about 78,000 clones, about four fifths seen once. Whole-study results and caveats: Low donor cell numbers restricted donor-reactive repertoire measurement in a couple of subjects.

The origin of this receptor is a human donor who received a liver transplant. The chain couples TRBV7-8 to TRBJ1-2; D gene uncertain. Specimen: CD4+ T cells from blood, collected before liver transplant. CDR3 in amino acids: CASSLESVYGYTF. In nucleotides, the CDR3 is TGTGCCAGCAGCTTAGAGTCAGTCTATGGCTACACCTTC.